The 13 T cell receptor beta chains in this list originate from one sample, sequenced in a study of blood T cell repertoires in COVID-19. TCRdb's table, derived via immunoSEQ multiplex PCR, lists solely in-frame clones and lacks some. The data hold approximately 76,000 clones, with more than 80% observed a single time. The sequenced sample was peripheral blood. These receptors all stem from a woman aged 80 or over with active or convalescent COVID-19.

The rearrangement links TRBV11-2 to TRBJ2-5, with D possibly matching TRBD1 (6 bases). The V end lost 4 bases, the J end lost 5 bases, and 14 bases lay between the germline ends. Per germline, CDR1 SGHAT and CDR2 FQNNGV. The CDR3 has 14 residues. The CDR3 nucleotides read TGTGCCAGCAGCTCTGTGGGGGCAGGGGAGACCCAGTACTTC. Protein: CASSSVGAGETQYF.

The chain uses TRBV30 and TRBJ1-1; 8 bases map to TRBD1. The germline V gene has CDR1 GTSNPN and CDR2 SVGIG (reference sequence). V gave up 8 bases and J gave up 11 bases; unmatched junction bases: 16. The CDR3 totals 13 residues. CDR3 nucleotide sequence: TGTGCCAGCCACCGGACAGGGCCTCAAATGGCTTTCTTT. Protein product: CASHRTGPQMAFF.

The chain couples TRBV19 to TRBJ2-5; TRBD1 matches 11 bases. Germline V gives CDR1 LNHDA, CDR2 SQIVND (reference sequence). This CDR3 is 15 amino acids long. V shed 5 bases and J 5 bases; nucleotides not matched to a gene: 7. The chain's CDR3 is CASSARDRGMETQYF. The CDR3 DNA is TGTGCCAGTAGTGCCCGGGACAGGGGGATGGAGACCCAGTACTTC.

This chain joins TRBV15 and TRBJ1-3, with D maybe TRBD1 (5 bases). Germline lookup yields CDR1 LNHNV and CDR2 YYDKDF (reference sequence). There are 15 residues in the CDR3. Trimming removed 1 base at V and 1 base at J, with 8 bases between. The CDR3 coding sequence is TGTGCCACCAGCAGAGTGGCAGGGTCTGGAAACACCATATATTTT. Translation: CATSRVAGSGNTIYF.

The V call is TRBV18, the J call TRBJ1-3, with D possibly being TRBD1 (5 bases). The V end lost 4 bases, the J end lost 4 bases, and 8 bases lay between the germline ends. CDR1 is KGHSH and CDR2 is LQKENI in the germline V gene. The CDR3 has 13 amino acids. CDR3 DNA: TGTGCCAGCTCACGGACACAAGGAAACACCATATATTTT. Translating it yields CASSRTQGNTIYF.

The genes are TRBV18 and TRBJ2-3, with D tentatively TRBD2 (5 bases). Germline CDR1 KGHSH, CDR2 LQKENI. The CDR3 sequence is 14 residues long. V lost 2 bases to trimming and J lost 5 bases, with 11 bases between them. The CDR3 loop reads CASSPTSPLDTQYF. Here the CDR3 DNA reads TGTGCCAGCTCACCAACTAGTCCGCTAGATACGCAGTATTTT.

The chain carries TRBV19 and TRBJ1-6; maybe TRBD1 (6 bases). CDR3 size: 15 residues. V was trimmed by 4 bases and J by 8 bases, leaving 15 bases between them. CDR1 and CDR2 (germline): LNHDA, SQIVND (reference sequence). CDR3 sequence (DNA): TGTGCCAGTAGTAGAGTAGGGACATCGCATTCACCCCTCCACTTT. This translates into CASSRVGTSHSPLHF.

By share, this clone ranks as medium-sized. The J gene is TRBJ1-1, the V gene TRBV20-1; D is undetermined. V shed 4 bases and J shed 2 bases, with 5 bases lying between them. Germline V CDR1 and CDR2: DFQATT, SNEGSKA (reference sequence). The CDR3 has 11 residues. CDR3 nucleotides: TGCAGTGCTATGTTAAACACTGAAGCTTTCTTT. This sequence encodes CSAMLNTEAFF.

The chain uses TRBV19 and TRBJ2-7, with TRBD1 matching over 9 bases. The J segment lost 5 bases and the V segment lost 1 base, leaving 15 bases of the junction unmatched. The CDR3 extends over 18 amino acids. Germline CDR1 and CDR2: LNHDA and SQIVND (reference sequence). CDR3 sequence reads: CASSIGIGQGTQTHEQYF. DNA for the CDR3: TGTGCCAGTAGTATAGGAATAGGACAGGGGACCCAAACCCACGAGCAGTACTTC.

This chain links TRBV15 with TRBJ1-5; TRBD1 is a possible D gene (5 bases). The germline CDR1 and CDR2 sequences are LNHNV and YYDKDF (reference sequence). The V end was cut by 5 bases, the J end by 0 bases, with 8 bases between. The CDR3 consists of 14 residues. The CDR3 region is CATSPGGSNQPQHF. Here the CDR3 DNA reads TGTGCCACCAGCCCGGGGGGTAGCAATCAGCCCCAGCATTTT. Filled out from reference TRBV15 and TRBJ1-5, the complete variable domain reads DAMVIQNPRYQVTQFGKPVTLSCSQTLNHNVMYWYQQKSSQAPKLLFHYYDKDFNNEADTPDNFQSRRPNTSFCFLDIRSPGLGDTAMYLCATSPGGSNQPQHFGDGTRLSIL.

This CDR3 is CAISGASGGEYNEQFF. The CDR3 coding sequence is TGTGCCATCAGTGGGGCTAGCGGGGGGGAATACAATGAGCAGTTCTTC. The J gene is TRBJ2-1, the V gene TRBV10-3, with TRBD2 identical over 12 bases. Germline loops: CDR1 ENHRY, CDR2 SYGVKD. This CDR3 is 16 amino acids long. The V and J ends lost 4 bases and 4 bases, in that order; junction bases with no gene match: 5.

The chain joins TRBV3-1 (or the pseudogene TRBV3-2) to TRBJ1-6; D uncertain. V lost 1 base, J lost 0 bases, and 10 bases lay in between. This CDR3 spans 17 amino acids. CDR1 and CDR2 from the germline V gene are LGHDT and YNNKEL (reference sequence). The CDR3 sequence is CASSQASRSSYNSPLHF. The CDR3 bases are TGTGCCAGCAGCCAAGCATCCCGTAGCTCCTATAATTCACCCCTCCACTTT.

The chain couples TRBV5-8 to TRBJ1-2; weak D call: TRBD1 (6 bases). CDR1 is SGHTS, CDR2 YDEGEE, per germline. Trimming removed 2 bases at V and 8 bases at J, with 19 bases between. The CDR3 covers 15 residues. The CDR3 DNA is TGTGCCAGCAGCTTTAACAGGGAAAAGTCGTGGGGCTACACCTTC. Translated: CASSFNREKSWGYTF.